The subject of this entry is one T cell receptor (beta chain). Its target is unknown. This entry comes from a study of cytomegalovirus exposure and HLA in healthy donors. Study overall: In a later analysis, it was reported that the roughly 120 validation repertoires had been produced on the same platform as the 670 or so repertoires belonging to the first cohort. General study results and limits: In vitro assays verified that three CMV-associated chains recognized CMV antigens specifically. The study designated fewer than 200 TCR beta chains cytomegalovirus-associated.

Repertoires were generated with immunoSEQ multiplex PCR, while TCRdb's copy carries only in-frame clones and drops some. This sample carries some 170,000 clones, over 85% of them seen once, and the ten largest clones take 4% to 5%. This CDR3 has 16 amino acids. V lost 4 bases and J lost 9, with 22 bases in between. Germline CDR1 reads MGHRA; CDR2 reads YSYEKL. The validation cohort, a group of 120 or so subjects, included the donors and was separate from the roughly 670-subject first cohort. This TCR was sampled from a man aged 18 to 29 in good health and CMV-seropositive. Sequenced sample: PBMCs. The chain employs TRBV4-1 and TRBJ2-1; D remains unclear. The CDR3 nucleotides are TGCGCCAGCAGCCGAACCCCTTTCGATGTCGAGTTTGAGCAGTTCTTC. This gives the protein CASSRTPFDVEFEQFF.